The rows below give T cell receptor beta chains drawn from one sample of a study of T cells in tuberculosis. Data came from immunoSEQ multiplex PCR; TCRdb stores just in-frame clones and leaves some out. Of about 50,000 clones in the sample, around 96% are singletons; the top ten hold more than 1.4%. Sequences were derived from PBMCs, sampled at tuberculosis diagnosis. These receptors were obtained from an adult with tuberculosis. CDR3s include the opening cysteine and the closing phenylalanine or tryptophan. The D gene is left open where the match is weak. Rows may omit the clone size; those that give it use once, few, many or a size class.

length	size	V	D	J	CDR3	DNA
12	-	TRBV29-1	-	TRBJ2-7	CSVGLQGYEQYF	TGCAGCGTTGGACTTCAGGGCTACGAGCAGTACTTC
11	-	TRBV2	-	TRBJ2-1	CASRYSSWKFF	TGTGCCAGCAGGTACAGCTCCTGGAAGTTCTTC
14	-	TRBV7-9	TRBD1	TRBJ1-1	CASSVGQENTEAFF	TGTGCCAGCAGCGTGGGACAGGAAAACACTGAAGCTTTCTTT
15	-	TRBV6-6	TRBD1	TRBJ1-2	CASSYPGQGNHGYTF	TGTGCCAGCAGTTACCCCGGACAGGGGAATCATGGCTACACCTTC
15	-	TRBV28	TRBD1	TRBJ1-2	CASSSYRGNNYGYTF	TGTGCCAGCAGTTCATACAGGGGGAACAACTATGGCTACACCTTC
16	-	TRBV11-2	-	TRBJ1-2	CASSLELGQLNYGYTF	TGTGCCAGCAGCTTAGAACTCGGACAGCTTAACTATGGCTACACCTTC
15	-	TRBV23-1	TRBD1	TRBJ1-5	CASSQPDREVEAQHF	TGCGCCAGCAGTCAGCCCGACAGGGAGGTTGAGGCCCAGCATTTT
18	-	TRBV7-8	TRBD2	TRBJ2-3	CASSLEPGTSSYTDTQYF	TGTGCCAGCAGCTTAGAGCCCGGGACTAGTTCCTACACAGATACGCAGTATTTT
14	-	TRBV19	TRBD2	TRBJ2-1	CASTNSGRAREQFF	TGTGCCAGCACCAATAGCGGGAGGGCCCGTGAGCAGTTCTTC
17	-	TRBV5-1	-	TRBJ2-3	CASSTYGTRRGADTQYF	TGCGCCAGCAGCACTTACGGGACACGCCGGGGCGCAGATACGCAGTATTTT
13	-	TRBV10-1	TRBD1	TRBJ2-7	CASSQDRGYEQYF	TGCGCCAGCTCCCAGGACAGGGGATACGAGCAGTACTTC
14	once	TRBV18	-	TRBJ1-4	CASSPGHSNEKLFF	TGTGCCAGCTCACCCGGACATAGTAATGAAAAACTGTTTTTT
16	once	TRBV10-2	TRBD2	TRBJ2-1	CASSESTTSGKKEQFF	TGCGCCAGCAGTGAGTCCACGACTAGCGGGAAAAAGGAGCAGTTCTTC
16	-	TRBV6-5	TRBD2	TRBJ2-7	CASSYSGLAGIYEQYF	TGTGCCAGCAGTTACTCGGGACTAGCGGGAATCTACGAGCAGTACTTC
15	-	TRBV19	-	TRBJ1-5	CASSIQGFSNQPQHF	TGTGCCAGTAGTATACAGGGTTTTAGCAATCAGCCCCAGCATTTT
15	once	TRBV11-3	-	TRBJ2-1	CASSLDGTSYNEQFF	TGTGCCAGCAGCTTAGACGGGACATCATACAATGAGCAGTTCTTC
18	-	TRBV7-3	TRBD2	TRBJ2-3	CASSLGASGSHSTDTQYF	TGTGCCAGCAGCCTCGGGGCTAGCGGGAGTCATAGCACAGATACGCAGTATTTT
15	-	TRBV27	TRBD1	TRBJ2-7	CASSPRDRGPGEQYF	TGTGCCAGCAGTCCCAGGGACAGGGGGCCCGGCGAGCAGTACTTC
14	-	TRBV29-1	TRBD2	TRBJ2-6	CSVRTSGVSNVLTF	TGCAGCGTGCGGACTAGCGGGGTATCCAACGTCCTGACTTTC
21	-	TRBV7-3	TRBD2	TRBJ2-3	CASSLPRSYAAGIKETDTQYF	TGTGCCAGCAGTTTGCCCCGTTCATATGCAGCGGGAATAAAGGAGACAGATACGCAGTATTTT
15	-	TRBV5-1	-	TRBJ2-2	CASTSTGSNTGELFF	TGCGCCAGCACGTCGACAGGCTCGAACACCGGGGAGCTGTTTTTT
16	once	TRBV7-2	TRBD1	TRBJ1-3	CASSLAGTVSGNTIYF	TGTGCCAGCAGCTTAGCCGGGACAGTCTCTGGAAACACCATATATTTT
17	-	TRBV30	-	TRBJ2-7	CAWSVRRDGSGSYEQYF	TGTGCCTGGAGTGTACGAAGGGACGGGAGCGGGTCCTACGAGCAGTACTTC
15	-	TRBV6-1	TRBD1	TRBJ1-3	CASRDRGISGNTIYF	TGTGCCAGCAGGGACAGGGGAATCTCTGGAAACACCATATATTTT
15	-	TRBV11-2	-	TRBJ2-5	CASSLDRGASETQYF	TGTGCCAGCAGCTTAGATCGGGGGGCGTCAGAGACCCAGTACTTC
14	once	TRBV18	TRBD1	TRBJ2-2	CASSYRQGTGELFF	TGTGCCAGCTCGTATCGACAGGGGACCGGGGAGCTGTTTTTT
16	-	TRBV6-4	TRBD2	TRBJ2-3	CASSPLAGGGTDTQYF	TGTGCCAGCAGTCCCTTAGCGGGAGGGGGCACAGATACGCAGTATTTT
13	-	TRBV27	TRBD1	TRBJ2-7	CASIKTGDYEQYF	TGTGCCAGCATAAAGACAGGGGACTACGAGCAGTACTTC
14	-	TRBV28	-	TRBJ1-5	CASSSTSSNQPQHF	TGTGCCAGCAGTTCAACGAGTAGCAATCAGCCCCAGCATTTT
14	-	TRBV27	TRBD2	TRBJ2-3	CASSFGGREDTQYF	TGTGCCAGCAGTTTTGGGGGGAGGGAAGATACGCAGTATTTT
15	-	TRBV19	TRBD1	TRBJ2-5	CASGHPGTGRETQYF	TGTGCCAGTGGACACCCCGGGACAGGGAGAGAGACCCAGTACTTC
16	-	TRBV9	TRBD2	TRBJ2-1	CASSAPLAGRFDEQFF	TGTGCCAGCAGCGCGCCACTAGCGGGGCGTTTCGATGAGCAGTTCTTC
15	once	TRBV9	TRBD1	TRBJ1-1	CASSVQGARNTEAFF	TGTGCCAGCAGCGTACAGGGGGCGAGGAACACTGAAGCTTTCTTT
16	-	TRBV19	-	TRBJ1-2	CASSIDPGFTIYGYTF	TGTGCCAGTAGTATAGATCCAGGGTTTACTATTTATGGCTACACCTTC
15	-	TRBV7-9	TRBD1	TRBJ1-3	CASSRGQSSGNTIYF	TGTGCCAGCAGCCGGGGACAGAGCTCTGGAAACACCATATATTTT
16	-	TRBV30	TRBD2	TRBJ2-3	CAWSVPSGRGADTQYF	TGTGCCTGGAGTGTACCCAGCGGGAGGGGGGCAGATACGCAGTATTTT
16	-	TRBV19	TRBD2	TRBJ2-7	CASSKNSGLVRNEQYF	TGTGCCAGTAGTAAGAATTCGGGACTAGTGAGAAACGAGCAGTACTTC
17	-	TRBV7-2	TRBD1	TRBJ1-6	CASTGQGDNSYNSPLHF	TGTGCCAGCACCGGACAGGGGGACAACTCCTATAATTCACCCCTCCACTTT
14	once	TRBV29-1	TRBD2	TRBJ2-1	CSVAGLAGVYEQFF	TGCAGCGTTGCAGGACTAGCGGGAGTGTACGAGCAGTTCTTC
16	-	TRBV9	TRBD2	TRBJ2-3	CASSVELGRGTDTQYF	TGTGCCAGCAGCGTAGAGTTGGGGAGGGGAACAGATACGCAGTATTTT
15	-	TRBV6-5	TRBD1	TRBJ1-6	CASSSTVQGQTPLHF	TGTGCCAGCAGTTCGACAGTACAGGGGCAGACACCCCTCCACTTT
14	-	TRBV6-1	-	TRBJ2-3	CVSRGGWGTDTQYF	TGTGTTAGCAGGGGGGGATGGGGCACAGATACGCAGTATTTT
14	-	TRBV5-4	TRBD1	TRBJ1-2	CASSNRGWIDGYTF	TGTGCCAGCAGTAACAGGGGATGGATAGATGGCTACACCTTC
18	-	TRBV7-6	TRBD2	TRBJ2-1	CASSYGTSGSRSYNEQFF	TGTGCCAGCAGCTACGGGACTAGCGGGAGCCGCTCCTACAATGAGCAGTTCTTC
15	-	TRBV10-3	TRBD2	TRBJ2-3	CAISDQLAGGDTQYF	TGTGCCATCAGTGACCAACTAGCGGGGGGAGATACGCAGTATTTT
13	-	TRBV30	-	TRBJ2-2	CAWSTRNTGELFF	TGTGCCTGGAGTACTAGAAACACCGGGGAGCTGTTTTTT
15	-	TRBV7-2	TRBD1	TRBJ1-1	CASSLKNRGNTEAFF	TGTGCCAGCAGCTTAAAGAACAGGGGGAACACTGAAGCTTTCTTT
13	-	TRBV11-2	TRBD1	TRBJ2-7	CASSRGQGYEQYF	TGTGCCAGCAGCCGTGGACAGGGCTACGAGCAGTACTTC